Each of the 23 T cell receptor beta chains below was sequenced from the same sample in a study of shared clonotypes between healthy human individuals (dated by TCRdb to 2019 to 2021). The library was generated by the immunoSEQ multiplex PCR assay. Drawn from immuneACCESS, this table holds only the in-frame rearrangements with V and J called that TCRdb kept. Clones are partly lost; checked studies trace under half to an unresolved V gene and leave the rest unexplained. The sample has some 1.5 million clones on record, 98% of them singletons. Together, the top ten hold around 0.47% of the sample. Sequencing used naive CD4+ T cells sorted from blood. This sample's cell subset or site label indicates: CD45RA+ positively selected. These receptors were collected from a man aged 30-40 years in good health.

The CDR3 DNA reads as TGTGCCAGCTCACCACTAGACGTGGGAGGGGCGAACACCGGGGAGCTGTTTTTT. Its protein is CASSPLDVGGANTGELFF. The genes are TRBV18 and TRBJ2-2; 7 bases match TRBD2. J lost 0 bases, V lost 1 base, and 8 bases had no gene match. Looked up from germline, CDR1 is KGHSH and CDR2 is LQKENI. This CDR3 is 18 amino acids long.

The rearrangement links TRBV7-2 to TRBJ2-2; 7 positions agree with TRBD2. The CDR3 runs to 16 residues. With V trimmed by 2 bases and J by 2 bases, 5 bases remained unmatched. Looked up from germline, CDR1 is SGHTA and CDR2 is FQGNSA. Here the CDR3 reads CASSLIGGRNTGELFF. The CDR3 nucleotides read TGTGCCAGCAGCTTAATTGGCGGGAGAAACACCGGGGAGCTGTTTTTT.

V is TRBV28 and J is TRBJ1-4; D is perhaps TRBD1 (5 bases). The germline V and J ends were trimmed by 5 bases and 11 bases, with 21 bases remaining between them. Germline V gene lookup returns CDR1 MDHEN and CDR2 SYDVKM. The CDR3 totals 15 residues. The CDR3 DNA sequence: TGTGCCAGCAGTGGGGGACCGTCTTTTTTGGGCAAACTGTTTTTT. The encoded protein is CASSGGPSFLGKLFF.

The rearrangement links TRBV19 to TRBJ1-4, with D possibly TRBD1 on 5 matching bases. The V end was cut by 2 bases, the J end by 7 bases, with 11 bases between. In germline, CDR1 is LNHDA, CDR2 SQIVND (reference sequence). The CDR3 totals 14 residues. The CDR3 protein is CASSITPTAEKLFF. The CDR3 nucleotides are TGTGCCAGTAGTATAACGCCGACAGCTGAAAAACTGTTTTTT.

The V and J genes are TRBV6-1 and TRBJ2-7, with TRBD1 identical over 9 bases. Germline lookup yields CDR1 MNHNS and CDR2 SASEGT. V lost 4 bases and J lost 3; bases outside the gene matches: 10. This CDR3 comprises 16 residues. CDR3 in DNA: TGTGCCAGCAGTGCTCCGACGACAGGGGGTAACTACGAGCAGTACTTC. Amino acids: CASSAPTTGGNYEQYF.

This clone was recorded only once. The rearrangement uses TRBV7-3 and TRBJ1-1; D is ambiguous. The germline gives CDR1 SGHTA, CDR2 FQGTGA. CDR3 size: 16 residues. V lost 5 bases, J lost 1 base, and 17 bases lay in between. The CDR3 protein is CASSPRMAGPNTEAFF. The DNA of the CDR3 is TGTGCCAGCAGCCCAAGGATGGCAGGTCCGAACACTGAAGCTTTCTTT.

The chain recombines TRBV7-2 with TRBJ2-1, with 8 bases aligning to TRBD2. With 5 bases clipped from V and 0 bases from J, the junction kept 6 bases outside the gene matches. Per the germline V gene, CDR1 is SGHTA and CDR2 is FQGNSA. The CDR3 extends over 16 amino acids. The CDR3 reads CASSPVAGSSYNEQFF. The CDR3, as DNA: TGTGCCAGCAGCCCTGTAGCGGGGAGCTCCTACAATGAGCAGTTCTTC.

This chain joins TRBV14 and TRBJ2-4; 7 bases align to TRBD1. Trimming removed 5 bases from V and 1 base from J; junction bases left unmatched: 11. The CDR3 sequence is 17 residues long. Germline loops: CDR1 SGHDN, CDR2 FVKESK. CDR3 amino acids: CASSSGQLREAKNIQYF. The CDR3 bases are TGTGCCAGCAGCTCGGGACAGCTAAGAGAGGCCAAAAACATTCAGTACTTC. The variable domain in full, with the rest retrieved from reference TRBV14 and TRBJ2-4, is EAGVTQFPSHSVIEKGQTVTLRCDPISGHDNLYWYRRVMGKEIKFLLHFVKESKQDESGMPNNRFLAERTGGTYSTLKVQPAELEDSGVYFCASSSGQLREAKNIQYFGAGTRLSVL.

The CDR3 spells CASRREQTTYQPQHF. The CDR3, as DNA: TGTGCCAGCAGGCGGGAACAGACGACTTATCAGCCCCAGCATTTT. The rearrangement links TRBV6-1 to TRBJ1-5; unclear D gene. Per the germline V gene, CDR1 is MNHNS and CDR2 is SASEGT. The CDR3 length is 15 residues. Trimming stripped 6 bases from V and 5 bases from J, with 17 bases between.

The CDR3 coding sequence is TGTGCCAGCAGCCAAGTCTCTGGGGCCAACGTCCTGACTTTC. Translation gives CASSQVSGANVLTF. The chain is built from TRBV14 and TRBJ2-6; no clear D gene. Trimming shortened V by 1 base and J by 0 bases, and 1 base separated the two germline ends. Looked up from germline, CDR1 is SGHDN and CDR2 is FVKESK. The CDR3 has 14 residues.

This sequence joins TRBV15 and TRBJ2-2; TRBD1 agrees at 7 bases. Germline CDR1 LNHNV, CDR2 YYDKDF (reference sequence). The CDR3 loop spans 15 amino acids. The V and J ends lost 1 base and 6 bases, in that order; junction bases with no gene match: 5. Here the CDR3 DNA reads TGTGCCACCAGCAGAGGGACAGGCTCCCCCGGGGAGCTGTTTTTT. As protein: CATSRGTGSPGELFF.

This chain uses TRBV6-4 with TRBJ2-7; maybe TRBD2 (6 bases). The CDR3 length is 14 residues. CDR1 and CDR2 from the germline V gene are MRHNA and SNTAGT. The V end lost 2 bases, the J end lost 0 bases, and 8 bases lay between the germline ends. CDR3 in DNA: TGTGCCAGCAGTGACACCGGGAGCTCCTACGAGCAGTACTTC. Translation: CASSDTGSSYEQYF.

Points on this clone: Compared with germline, one end of the junction differs, possibly owing to a read error. The rearrangement links TRBV5-1 to TRBJ2-7; perhaps D is TRBD1 or TRBD2 (5 bases each). CDR1 and CDR2 from the germline V gene are SGHRS and YFSETQ. The CDR3 has 13 amino acids. In nucleotides, the CDR3 is TGCGCCAGCAGCTCCCTCGAGAGGGGCTGGCGGTCTTTC. Encoded protein: CASSSLERGWRSF.

The chain combines TRBV6-1 with TRBJ2-7, with TRBD1 matching over 8 bases. Germline CDR1 and CDR2: MNHNS and SASEGT. The CDR3 runs to 13 residues. Losses at the gene ends were 6 bases for V and 6 bases for J; bases not matched to a gene: 7. Here the CDR3 reads CASSEIDRGEQYF. The CDR3 DNA is TGTGCCAGCAGCGAAATTGACAGGGGCGAGCAGTACTTC.

In its sample, this clone was seen once. The chain employs TRBV28 and TRBJ1-1; D not certain. Trimming left V 3 bases short and J 0 bases short, with 8 bases between. Germline CDR1 reads MDHEN; CDR2 reads SYDVKM. CDR3 size: 14 residues. Here the CDR3 reads CASSLAGMNTEAFF. The CDR3 DNA sequence: TGTGCCAGCAGTTTGGCAGGTATGAACACTGAAGCTTTCTTT.

This clone was found once. This chain connects TRBV7-2 to TRBJ2-4; D perhaps matches TRBD1 (7 bases). The CDR3 is 13 amino acids. Trimming left V 4 bases short and J 9 bases short, with 13 bases between. Germline CDR1 is SGHTA and CDR2 is FQGNSA. The CDR3 DNA reads TGTGCCAGCAGCTCGGACAGGAGGGGCATTCAGTACTTC. Its translation is CASSSDRRGIQYF.

The rearrangement joins TRBV2 to TRBJ2-5; no reliable D call. Germline V lookup: CDR1 SNHLY, CDR2 FYNNEI. The CDR3 loop spans 14 amino acids. V was clipped by 6 bases and J by 1 base, with 12 bases between them. CDR3 sequence (DNA): TGTGCCAGCAGATTCCAGATCAGCCAAGAGACCCAGTACTTC. This codes for CASRFQISQETQYF. The full variable domain, completed using reference TRBV2 and TRBJ2-5, is EPEVTQTPSHQVTQMGQEVILRCVPISNHLYFYWYRQILGQKVEFLVSFYNNEISEKSEIFDDQFSVERPDGSNFTLKIRSTKLEDSAMYFCASRFQISQETQYFGPGTRLLVL.

This clone was counted a single time. This chain uses TRBV6-6 with TRBJ1-5; D is possibly TRBD1 (5 bases). V shed 2 bases and J shed 2 bases, with 7 bases lying between them. CDR1 and CDR2 (germline): MNHNY, SVGAGI (reference sequence). The CDR3 totals 14 residues. The CDR3 spells CASSYRGGNQPQHF. DNA of the CDR3: TGTGCCAGCAGTTACCGGGGGGGCAATCAGCCCCAGCATTTT.

The chain employs TRBV7-9 and TRBJ1-4; TRBD1 aligns across 9 bases. The CDR3 is 15 residues long. The V gene end was trimmed by 7 bases and the J gene end by 5 bases; junction bases not matched to a gene: 8. Germline V gene lookup returns CDR1 SEHNR and CDR2 FQNEAQ (reference sequence). DNA for the CDR3: TGTGCCAGCATCCTGGGACAGGGCCCCAATGAAAAACTGTTTTTT. Translated: CASILGQGPNEKLFF.

The chain carries TRBV14 and TRBJ2-3; D remains unclear. This CDR3 has 13 residues. CDR1 is SGHDN, CDR2 FVKESK, per germline. Trimming took 1 base from V and 4 from J, leaving 6 bases between them. The CDR3 loop is CASSQVSPDTQYF. In DNA form, the CDR3 reads TGTGCCAGCAGCCAAGTCAGTCCAGATACGCAGTATTTT.

V is TRBV11-2 and J is TRBJ1-5; D uncertain. The germline gives CDR1 SGHAT, CDR2 FQNNGV. Trimming took 5 bases from V and 5 from J, leaving 10 bases between them. The CDR3 runs 13 residues. This chain's CDR3 is CASSAQIDQPQHF. CDR3 bases: TGTGCCAGCAGCGCCCAAATAGATCAGCCCCAGCATTTT.

The chain employs TRBV7-6 and TRBJ1-4; 8 bases fit TRBD1. The CDR3 runs to 16 residues. From germline, CDR1 is SGHVS and CDR2 FNYEAQ. The V segment lost 5 bases and the J segment 3 bases; nucleotides outside the gene matches: 8. CDR3 amino acids: CASSPRQTGANEKLFF. The CDR3 DNA reads TGTGCCAGCAGCCCTCGGCAGACAGGGGCTAATGAAAAACTGTTTTTT. Full variable domain (outside the CDR3, taken from reference TRBV7-6 and TRBJ1-4): GAGVSQSPRYKVTKRGQDVALRCDPISGHVSLYWYRQALGQGPEFLTYFNYEAQQDKSGLPNDRFSAERPEGSISTLTIQRTEQRDSAMYRCASSPRQTGANEKLFFGSGTQLSVL.

The rearrangement links TRBV6-1 to TRBJ2-3; a weak D match, TRBD1 (5 bases). In germline, CDR1 is MNHNS, CDR2 SASEGT. V was cut by 5 bases and J by 0 bases, with 12 bases left in between. The CDR3 covers 15 residues. The CDR3 coding sequence is TGTGCCAGCAGTAGCCTAGGGGCTAGCACAGATACGCAGTATTTT. Protein product: CASSSLGASTDTQYF.